This T cell receptor (beta chain) was captured by sequencing in a study of shared clonotypes between healthy human individuals (TCRdb year 2020). For the wider study: The cohort comprised two women and a few men aged 18 to 49 years. Libraries were prepared and TCR repertoires were sequenced by different laboratories using diverse techniques, in order to increase sequencing depth and limit assay-specific biases. For each donor, CD4 naive and CD4 memory were each run on three plates, CD8 naive on two plates, and CD8 memory on one plate. Between about 0.8 and 9 billion PBMCs per donor were obtained by leukapheresis. The study deeply sequenced blood TCR repertoires of about five healthy adults to estimate repertoire size and the extent of clonotype sharing between individuals. What the authors observed across the whole study: Pairwise subsampling led to the expectation that sequencing depth would affect the degree of clonotype sharing among donors. Because the study included a small number of donors, the genetic and exposure-history diversity represented was limited. Naive subsets generally had larger estimated clonotype richness than memory subsets did. Rarefaction of sorted-subset datasets indicated incomplete sequencing despite the large sequencing depth. Sharing across a few donors was observed for about 5% of naive CD4, over 3% of naive CD8, 2% to 2.5% of memory CD4, and around 0.4% of memory CD8 clonotypes. Sampling was restricted to blood, and TCR repertoires in tissue are likely to differ from TCR repertoires in blood. Compared with non-shared clonotypes, the clonotypes found in all four sorted-subset donors had higher generation probabilities.

V and J are trimmed by 10 bases and 4 bases, and the gene matches miss 9 bases of the junction. The germline V gene gives CDR1 as MNHEY and CDR2 as SVGAGI. Counted from cysteine to phenylalanine, this CDR3 has 15 amino acids. Only CDR3 DNA remains: 45 bases, in frame from the first base. Using the deep immunoSEQ assay, multiplex PCR amplified TCR CDR3 regions from genomic DNA. Genomic DNA extracted from each cell subset was distributed evenly over all wells of several immunoSEQ 96-well plates, and each plate served as one replicate. For sorted subsets, approximately 210 ng of genomic DNA, equivalent to around 29,000 T cell genomes, went into each replicate PCR. The purified libraries were quantified using a Qubit 3.0 fluorometer, sized with a Bioanalyzer 2100, and then quantified again using the KAPA Library Quantification kit. Every immunoSEQ 96-well plate was sequenced on a dedicated single-read 150-cycle Illumina NextSeq 550 flow cell. In the authors' own workflow: Because the immunoSEQ output included only junctional sequences and no quality scores, the filtering could not be the same as the filtering used for full-length reads. To assign V/J genes and CDR3, sequences were annotated against IMGT germline references using PyIR, a Python wrapper for IgBLAST v1.9. Reads were removed for weak V/J assignments (E-value above 1e-6), missing CDR3, stop codons, out-of-frame junctions, or ambiguous translated residues. A V3J clonotype was defined by an identical inferred V gene, J gene, and CDR3 amino acid sequence. The percentage overlap between two repertoires was calculated by dividing the number of shared unique clonotypes by the size of the smaller repertoire. Richness of each repertoire was evaluated using RTK rarefaction, the Chao1 estimator, and Recon v2.1 estimates of unobserved clonotypes. Generation probabilities for all TCRbeta clonotypes obtained by the gDNA method from a few donors were computed using OLGA. TCRdb provides this immuneACCESS table in a form limited to in-frame rearrangements. Some clones are lacking; in checked studies, under half of them reflect an unresolved V gene, and why the rest are absent is not known. The DNA gave D and trimming, while V, J and clone size come from that table. For this sample there are a few million clones; 85% to 95% appear just once. The ten top clones hold 0.39% of the sample.

Details on this clone: Its specific antigen is unknown. Qualities for individual bases were not recorded, and no much larger clone is one base off.

The donors were healthy, HIV-negative adults who had no recently reported acute infections or vaccinations. Every donor was a Caucasian adult living in Nashville, Tennessee, USA. CD4+ T cells were enriched through magnetic negative selection, after which naive cells were positively selected on CD45RA and the remaining negative fraction served as the memory subset. Blood was collected by leukapheresis, and PBMCs were isolated by Ficoll-Histopaque density gradient centrifugation and then cryopreserved in liquid nitrogen vapor phase. Analytical flow cytometry was used to check the purity and quantity of every magnetically sorted T cell population. From each sorted fraction, genomic DNA was isolated and quantified by UV absorbance on a Nanodrop 2000c.

The sequence came from a man aged 18 to 30 in good health. Some clones in this sample may be carry-over from other donors' samples. Sequencing was performed on naive CD4+ T cells from PBMCs. The cell subset or site label, as the study defines it: CD45RA+ positively selected. Recombination joined TRBV6-5 with TRBJ1-5; TRBD1 lines up with 11 middle nucleotides. The CDR3 corresponds to CATRRGTGGNQPQHF. The nucleotides are TGTGCCACTCGACGTGGGACAGGGGGAAATCAGCCCCAGCATTTT.